These 15 T cell receptor beta chains were sequenced from one sample in a study of cytomegalovirus exposure and HLA in healthy donors. Vbeta (60) and Jbeta (13) primers were used in the PCR. TCRdb's table, derived via immunoSEQ multiplex PCR, lists solely in-frame clones and lacks some. The sample lists some 150,000 clones, approximately 80% occurring once. What was sequenced was PBMCs. Receptor source: a woman aged 35 to 49 in good health and CMV-seropositive.

This chain connects TRBV5-1 to TRBJ1-1, with D maybe TRBD1 (6 bases). The ends were cut back, 2 bases at V and 1 base at J, with 9 bases in the middle. The CDR3 is made up of 14 amino acids. Germline CDR1 and CDR2: SGHRS and YFSETQ. CDR3 sequence reads: CASSFGQTNTEAFF. In DNA, the CDR3 is TGCGCCAGCAGCTTCGGACAGACGAACACTGAAGCTTTCTTT.

The chain joins TRBV5-6 to TRBJ2-1; 9 nucleotides agree with TRBD2. CDR3 length: 13 residues. V shed 0 bases, J shed 9 bases, and the junction held 1 base outside the gene matches. Germline CDR1 reads SGHDT; CDR2 reads YYEEEE. The CDR3: CASSLVTSGEQFF. CDR3 sequence (DNA): TGTGCCAGCAGCTTGGTGACTAGCGGTGAGCAGTTCTTC.

The rearrangement links TRBV5-1 to TRBJ2-6; no clear D. In germline, CDR1 is SGHRS, CDR2 YFSETQ. CDR3 length equals 14 residues. Trimming removed 5 bases at V and 2 bases at J, with 8 bases between. CDR3 sequence: CASSRSPGANVLTF. The CDR3 DNA is TGCGCCAGCAGTAGGAGCCCTGGGGCCAACGTCCTGACTTTC.

This chain uses TRBV27 with TRBJ1-4, with a tentative D call TRBD1 (6 bases). Trimming removed 0 bases at V and 7 bases at J, with 15 bases between. Germline CDR1 reads MNHEY; CDR2 reads SMNVEV (reference sequence). The CDR3 contains 16 residues. CDR3 sequence (DNA): TGTGCCAGCAGTTTATCGGCCGGGACAATGAGTGAAAAACTGTTTTTT. Protein: CASSLSAGTMSEKLFF.

The chain has TRBV7-9 and TRBJ1-2, with 8 nucleotides matching TRBD1. Germline V CDR1 and CDR2: SEHNR, FQNEAQ (reference sequence). J gave up 14 bases and V 4 bases, and 6 bases lay outside the gene matches. The CDR3 totals 11 residues. CDR3: CASSSTGEGTF. DNA of the CDR3: TGTGCCAGCAGCTCGACAGGGGAAGGTACCTTC.

In its sample, this clone was seen once. J is TRBJ1-5 and V is TRBV6-1; D is uncertain. Trimming pared 1 base from V and 9 bases from J, leaving 10 bases between. The CDR3 consists of 13 residues. Germline values: CDR1 MNHNS, CDR2 SASEGT. CDR3 sequence: CASSEGGLGPQHF. In DNA, the CDR3 is TGTGCCAGCAGTGAAGGTGGTCTCGGGCCCCAGCATTTT.

Worth noting for this clone: At the DNA level, this CDR3 is encoded by other sequences in the same sample as well. The CDR3 DNA reads as TGTGCCAGCAGTTTTCGAGGAGAGACCCAGTACTTC. It is translated as CASSFRGETQYF. This chain links TRBV27 with TRBJ2-5, with D hard to call. CDR3 length: 12 residues. V shed 3 bases and J shed 4 bases, with 6 bases lying between them. The V gene's germline CDR1 is MNHEY and CDR2 SMNVEV (reference sequence).

This clone has more than one count but fewer than ten. The chain links TRBV19 to TRBJ1-1; D not certain. CDR3 length: 15 amino acids. CDR1 and CDR2 (germline): LNHDA, SQIVND (reference sequence). The V end was cut by 4 bases, the J end by 0 bases, with 12 bases between. The CDR3 protein is CASSSYSGLNTEAFF. CDR3 DNA sequence: TGTGCCAGTAGTAGTTATAGTGGGCTGAACACTGAAGCTTTCTTT.

This clone was seen only once. V usage is TRBV6-5 and J usage is TRBJ2-1, with D perhaps TRBD2 (5 bases). This CDR3 spans 15 amino acids. Germline V gene sequence: CDR1 MNHEY, CDR2 SVGAGI. V lost 0 bases and J 9 bases, leaving 15 bases between the germline ends. The CDR3 sequence: CASSYSGVETSEQFF. The DNA for the CDR3 is TGTGCCAGCAGTTACTCCGGGGTCGAGACAAGTGAGCAGTTCTTC.

The V gene is TRBV18, the J gene TRBJ1-1; the D is unclear. Trimming removed 5 bases at V and 6 bases at J, with 22 bases between. Germline V gene lookup returns CDR1 KGHSH and CDR2 LQKENI. This CDR3 comprises 16 residues. DNA for the CDR3: TGTGCCAGCTCATCCGGGATCGAGGGTAGAAAGGCTGAAGCTTTCTTT. Translating gives CASSSGIEGRKAEAFF.

This sequence joins TRBV7-9 and TRBJ2-1; D not resolved. Germline loops: CDR1 SEHNR, CDR2 FQNEAQ (reference sequence). The V end lost 3 bases, the J end lost 8 bases, and 2 bases lay between the germline ends. This CDR3 region has 10 residues. Here the CDR3 DNA reads TGTGCCAGCAGCTTCTATGAGCAGTTCTTC. It specifies CASSFYEQFF.

The genes are TRBV9 and TRBJ2-5, with a tentative D call TRBD2 (6 bases). The CDR3 spans 14 residues. Trimming took off 5 bases at V and 7 bases at J, with 18 bases between the two ends. The V gene's germline CDR1 is SGDLS and CDR2 YYNGEE. For the CDR3, the DNA is TGTGCCAGCAGTCGCTCTGCCGGGAGAGTGACCCAGTACTTC. Translating gives CASSRSAGRVTQYF.

V and J are TRBV7-2 and TRBJ2-7; 7 positions match TRBD2. The CDR3 covers 13 residues. The V segment lost 1 base and the J segment 7 bases; nucleotides outside the gene matches: 4. CDR1 is SGHTA, CDR2 FQGNSA, per germline. In DNA form, the CDR3 reads TGTGCCAGCAGCTTAGTGTCAGCGGGAGAGCAGTACTTC. Protein sequence: CASSLVSAGEQYF.

The chain uses TRBV7-9 and TRBJ2-2; TRBD2 agrees at 9 bases. The CDR3 loop spans 15 amino acids. The germline gives CDR1 SEHNR, CDR2 FQNEAQ (reference sequence). The V and J ends lost 5 bases and 1 base, in that order; junction bases with no gene match: 2. The CDR3 DNA sequence: TGTGCCAGCAGCCAGACTAGCGGGAACACCGGGGAGCTGTTTTTT. As protein: CASSQTSGNTGELFF.

This chain connects TRBV4-1 to TRBJ2-7; 13 bases line up with TRBD2. From germline, CDR1 is MGHRA and CDR2 YSYEKL. The CDR3 contains 16 residues. V dropped 1 base and J dropped 4; count of bases not matched to a gene: 4. The CDR3 is CASSQAWTSGSYEQYF. In DNA form, the CDR3 reads TGCGCCAGCAGCCAAGCTTGGACTAGCGGGAGTTACGAGCAGTACTTC.